This TCR beta chain was recorded in a study of cytomegalovirus exposure and HLA in healthy donors (dated 2017 in TCRdb). With regard to the full study: According to an earlier analysis of 587 of the donors, about 170 million T cells yielded roughly 100 million unique TCR beta sequences and around 300 Gb of sequence data. An early release that covered about 600 HLA-typed donors contained approximately 300 gigabases of sequencing data and around 85 million unique TCR sequences. Among the roughly 400 genotyped donors, approximately 77% belonged to the genetic ancestry cluster associated with self-reported Caucasian donors. The study aimed to test whether cataloging public T cell receptors could reveal signatures of past pathogen exposure. The study used immunosequencing to profile the T cell repertoires of approximately 650 subjects and linked those repertoires to cytomegalovirus serostatus. A separate validation cohort of about 110 different subjects was used in addition to the roughly 720-subject first cohort. To predict cytomegalovirus infection status, the study combined high-throughput TCR immunosequencing, statistical association of individual TCRs with disease status, and machine learning. A later analysis re-examined previously published TCR beta repertoires from hundreds of donors and added high-resolution HLA genotyping to investigate patterns of TCR occurrence. Rather than drawing on any new phenotypic data, the later analysis identified candidate immune exposures from TCR beta sequences and the way those sequences occurred across donors. In an earlier analysis of roughly 580 of the donors, high-throughput TCR beta sequencing was used to judge whether each TCR beta V gene segment behaved as functional or pseudogenic. Donor age, sex, ethnicity and CMV serostatus were collected together with the repertoire data. A later genetic analysis used genome-wide SNP genotypes for about 60% of the roughly 700 donors, treating that subset as a discovery cohort. Every discovery cohort repertoire had been produced on one sequencing platform. Both class I and class II loci were covered by HLA typing, at four-digit resolution. Typing coverage differed by locus: A, B, C, DRB1 and DQB1 were typed in roughly 620-630 donors, DQA1 in roughly 510, DPA1 in roughly 590, and DPB1 in about 450. Because of strong linkage in the cohort, five DR-DQ haplotypes were treated as single units for association and clustering. On average, around 240,000 unique TCR beta nucleotide sequences were sequenced per donor among a few hundred genotyped donors of the cohort, with roughly 20% of those sequences being non-productive. General study outcomes and caveats: Strong co-occurrence of HLA alleles, especially DR and DQ, made assigning TCR associations to individual alleles difficult. While some public TCRs were present in many individuals, most TCR sequences turned up only very rarely across donors. The study gave a list of 150 to 200 TCR beta chains associated with cytomegalovirus. A later analysis found that TCR association rates varied across HLA loci, with DRB1 alleles showing the most associated TCRs and HLA-C alleles the fewest. V-gene and J-gene trimming of TCR beta chains was associated with a missense DCLRE1C variant in a later genetic analysis, and the association was replicated in an independent cohort. The 87-base-pair reads could not distinguish some IMGT-functional V segments, including TRBV6-2 and TRBV6-3, so those segments were excluded. A later genetic analysis reported fewer N-insertions in productive TCRs among donors in an Asian-associated ancestry cluster than the approximately 670-donor mean. In a later analysis, HLA-associated TCR beta chains showed more clonal expansion and lower generation probabilities than non-associated chains that were equally common. Roughly uniform sequencing depth across donors was assumed in presence/absence analyses, although this assumption may not hold. A further reported finding was that TCR beta sequences accurately predicted the HLA-A and HLA-B alleles for most subjects in the first cohort. The earlier analysis of almost 600 of the donors excluded fewer than 20 rarely observed V segments, including chromosome 9 orphons, because counts were too low. Several of the top co-occurrence clusters appeared to be linked to parvovirus B19, influenza, CMV and Epstein-Barr virus, according to a later analysis. Specific HLA alleles were associated with 15,000 to 20,000 TCR beta sequences at a false discovery rate of 0.05 in a later analysis. A group of highly shared sequence variants was considered likely to be a technical artifact of the sequencing pipeline. The authors suggested that the approach could potentially be generalized to other disease states and immunological phenotypes. Three of the identified cytomegalovirus-associated TCR beta chains were confirmed in vitro to be specific for cytomegalovirus antigens. The cohort was sequenced for TCR beta chains only, and without alpha or paired-chain data the features that could be detected were limited. In a later analysis, most CMV-associated TCR beta chains were found to appear HLA-restricted, with HLA associations seemingly driven largely by CMV exposure. Immune exposure information for the cohort was limited to CMV serostatus. In both the original and validation cohorts, the classifier was reported to diagnose cytomegalovirus status with high specificity and sensitivity. Because HLA typing was unavailable for some donors at each locus, only the typed subset was used in association tests. Linkage disequilibrium might explain the correlated functional status among segregating V segments, but an unknown experimental factor could not be excluded. In an earlier analysis of 587 of the donors, most TCR beta V segments were observed in productive rearrangements about 87% or about 30% of the time, broadly matching IMGT annotations.

The germline V gene sets CDR1 to SGHRS and CDR2 to YFSETQ. CDR3 length: 15 amino acids, cysteine to phenylalanine. Of the read, only the CDR3 DNA is kept; its 45 bases are in frame from base 1. The cohort was made up of under 800 healthy bone marrow donors. All cohort members were sampled while nominally healthy, although unrecorded immune exposures were likely present. The donor was CMV seronegative and belonged to the group of approximately 320 seronegative cohort members. A peripheral blood sample was provided by each donor, and peripheral blood mononuclear cells were used for TCR beta sequencing. Genomic DNA was extracted from the blood cell samples with the Qiagen DNeasy Blood Extraction Kit. Receptor amplification or capture employed the immunoSEQ multiplex PCR assay. For the multiplex PCR, a mixture combining 60 forward primers for TCR Vbeta segments and 13 reverse primers for TCR Jbeta segments was used. The CDR3 region of rearranged TCR beta genes was amplified from genomic DNA by a multiplex PCR assay. The Illumina HiSeq System was used to sequence the amplified TCR beta libraries as 87-base-pair reads. Under the source paper's analysis protocol: A later analysis counted tens of millions of unique TCR beta chains across the 650 to 800 repertoires, and roughly 10 million of these chains were shared by at least two donors. Raw reads were error-corrected and collapsed into unique sequences with a nearest-neighbor algorithm that merged closely related sequences to remove PCR and sequencing errors. To assign V, D and J gene segments, CDR3 sequences were aligned to IMGT reference sequences. Each retained sequence needed at least a six-nucleotide match to both a V gene segment and a J gene segment. Rearrangements were called productive when the CDR3 lacked stop codons and stayed in frame with V and J; all others were non-productive. Following IMGT convention, CDR3 was defined as the stretch from the second conserved V-encoded cysteine to the conserved J-encoded phenylalanine. The earlier analysis of roughly 590 of the donors excluded sequences that lacked an unambiguous match to a single V gene segment. In an earlier analysis of more than 500 of the donors, a V segment was called functional when productive rearrangements were above 56.7%, and segregating when the standard deviation between donors exceeded 5%. A statistical classification framework was developed to diagnose cytomegalovirus status using the catalog of TCR beta chain sequences. V and J gene assignment, in a later analysis, came from comparing TCR nucleotide sequences with IMGT/GENE-DB human TR gene sequences. In a later analysis, CDR3 sequences and most-parsimonious VDJ recombination scenarios were assigned using the TCRdist pipeline. In a later analysis, every TCR beta chain was defined by the combination of its CDR3 amino acid sequence and its V-gene family, and reads without a unique V-gene family were dropped. In a later analysis, 500 to 650 highly shared, low-generation-probability nucleotide sequences were removed to address suspected cross-contamination and a sequencing artifact. For each public chain, a later analysis derived a clonal expansion index from normalized ranks of inferred template counts within each repertoire. Generation probabilities in a later analysis came from a VDJ recombination model fitted to out-of-frame rearrangements, and those results were checked against IGoR. Hypergeometric tests were used in a later analysis to score TCR-TCR, TCR-HLA and TCR-CMV co-occurrence, with a repertoire-size bias correction applied to the TCR pairs. To estimate false discovery rates, a later analysis permuted the HLA or CMV assignments 20 times. In a later analysis, co-occurring TCRs were grouped using DBSCAN, and TCRdist sequence similarity was added for clustering within HLA-allele-positive subsets. Repertoires with fewer than 30,000 or more than 120,000 public chains, plus five repertoires with anomalous nucleotide sharing, were excluded from co-occurrence clustering. The table was pulled from immuneACCESS by TCRdb, which kept in-frame rearrangements only. Such tables lose some clones; where checked, under half of the loss comes from unresolved V genes, and the rest has no known cause. V and J calls and clone size come straight from that table; D and trimming were deduced from the DNA. In this sample the table shows 150,000 or so clones, about three quarters of which occur a single time. The ten biggest clones cover around 3.6% of the sample.

As for this clone: Its antigen is still unknown. The junction differs from germline at one of its ends, possibly a read error. The same CDR3 can be traced to other DNA sequences in this sample.

Sequencing was performed on PBMCs. This sequence was found in a male donor in good health and CMV-seronegative. The chain is made from TRBV5-1 and TRBJ2-3, with 15 central nucleotides matching TRBD2. For the CDR3, the sequence is CASSLGGTSGRTQYF. The nucleotides read TGCGCTAGCAGCTTGGGAGGGACTAGCGGGAGGACGCAGTATTTT.